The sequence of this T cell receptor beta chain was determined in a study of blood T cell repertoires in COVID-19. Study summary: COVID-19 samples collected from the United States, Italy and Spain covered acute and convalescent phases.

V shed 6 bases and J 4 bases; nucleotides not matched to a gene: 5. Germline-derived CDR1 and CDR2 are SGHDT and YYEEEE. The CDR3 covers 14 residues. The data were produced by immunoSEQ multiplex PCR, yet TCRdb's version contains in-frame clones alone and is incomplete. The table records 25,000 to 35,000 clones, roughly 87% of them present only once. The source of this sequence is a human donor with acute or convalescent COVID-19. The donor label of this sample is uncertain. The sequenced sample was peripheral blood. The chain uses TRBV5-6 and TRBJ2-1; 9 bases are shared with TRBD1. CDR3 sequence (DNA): TGTGCCAGCAAAAAGGGACAGGGTTACAATGAGCAGTTCTTC. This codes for CASKKGQGYNEQFF.